This TCR beta chain comes out of a study of blood T cell repertoires in COVID-19. Overall study: COVID-19 samples collected from the United States, Italy and Spain covered acute and convalescent phases. The cDNA or gDNA used as material had been derived from T cells, B-cell-depleted T cells, or PBMCs.

The CDR3 runs to 14 residues. From germline, CDR1 is MNHNS and CDR2 SASEGT. The germline V and J ends were trimmed by 2 bases and 7 bases, with 14 bases remaining between them. Repertoires were generated with immunoSEQ multiplex PCR, while TCRdb's copy carries only in-frame clones and drops some. Among tens of thousands of clones listed, around 63% were seen once. Sequencing was performed on peripheral blood. This sequence joins TRBV6-1 and TRBJ1-2; no clear D gene. This TCR was sampled from a human donor in a cohort sampled during active COVID-19. CDR3 sequence: CASSETYTGGGYTF. CDR3 in DNA: TGTGCCAGCAGTGAAACTTATACTGGCGGTGGCTACACCTTC.